This record concerns one T cell receptor beta chain sequence. This sample is drawn from a study of blood T cell repertoires in COVID-19. Whole-study context: Spain, Italy and the United States supplied samples that represented acute and convalescent COVID-19. The analysed material was cDNA or gDNA that came from T cells, B-cell-depleted T cells, or PBMCs.

Between the trimmed V and J ends, which lost 6 bases and 2 bases, there was a span of 17 bases. This CDR3 is built from 15 residues. Per the germline V gene, CDR1 is SGHVS and CDR2 is FNYEAQ. Source study methods: Nucleated cell counts were estimated from reference gene primer amplification. Sequencing was performed with immunoSEQ multiplex PCR; in TCRdb, only in-frame clones are kept and a portion is missing. V, J and clone size reflect that table, while D and trimming were determined from the DNA. The sample lists about 150,000 clones, about 87% seen once, with less than 10% in the top ten. The chain employs TRBV7-6 and TRBJ2-7, with D perhaps matching TRBD1 (5 bases). The sample was peripheral blood. The sequence derives from a woman aged 45-60 years with active or convalescent COVID-19. This CDR3 is CASSPDLGQPYEQYF. DNA for the CDR3: TGTGCCAGCAGTCCCGATTTGGGGCAACCCTACGAGCAGTACTTC.